This TCR beta chain was captured by sequencing in a study of CD8 T cells in Susac syndrome. This CDR3 is built from 13 residues. Trimming cost V 8 bases and J 7 bases; bases outside gene matches: 8. Germline-derived CDR1 and CDR2 are MNHEY and SVGAGI. Random-hexamer reverse transcription was applied to about 0.45 to 1 ug RNA. The immunoSEQ assay covered 54 Vbeta and 13 Jbeta segments for CDR3. Each CDR3 protein is one row after TCRdb ran MiXCR on the immunoSEQ multiplex PCR reads. The sample has some 250,000 distinct CDR3 sequences, about 96% seen once. This TCR derives from a human donor with Susac syndrome. The chain couples TRBV6-5 to TRBJ2-7; 10 bases match TRBD1. The specimen was CD4+ T cells from PBMCs. CDR3 residues: CASCRDRGGEQYF. The CDR3 DNA reads as TGTGCCAGCTGCCGGGACAGGGGCGGAGAGCAGTACTTC.